A single sample gave rise to the 22 T cell receptor beta chains below, sequenced in a study of T cell repertoires in cytomegalovirus infection (dated by TCRdb to about 2019). The treatment or condition label, as the study defines it: in vitro stimulation with specific CMV peptide epitopes to enrich CMV-specific T cells. These receptors' antigens are unknown. Instrument on record: Illumina HiSeq 1500. In TCRdb, the public reads were trimmed at Q25 with fastp and aligned with MiXCR, with productive beta chains retained. Each entry merges the rows of one CDR3 protein and shows their most common DNA and genes. The table for this sample lists 600,000 to 700,000 distinct CDR3 sequences; roughly a third of them were counted only once. Approximately 18% of the sample rests with the top ten. The sequenced sample was cultured PBMCs, obtained from culture after CMV antigen stimulation. Receptors were obtained from a human donor in good health (CMV status not recorded). Some clones in this sample may be carry-over from other donors' samples.

The chain has TRBV11-2 and TRBJ1-1; D call uncertain. This CDR3 is 16 amino acids long. Germline V gives CDR1 SGHAT, CDR2 FQNNGV. V lost 0 bases and J 1 base, leaving 12 bases between the germline ends. This CDR3 is CASSLDLWGRNTEAFF. In nucleotides, the CDR3 is TGTGCCAGCAGCTTAGATCTCTGGGGAAGGAACACTGAAGCTTTCTTT.

This clonotype was recorded at least ten times. V and J are TRBV7-2 and TRBJ2-6; D call uncertain. This CDR3 contains 15 residues. Germline V gene sequence: CDR1 SGHTA, CDR2 FQGNSA. Between the trimmed V and J ends, which lost 4 bases and 0 bases, there was a span of 7 bases. Written as DNA, the CDR3 is TGTGCCAGCAGCTCAACTCGCTCTGGGGCCAACGTCCTGACTTTC. Translating it yields CASSSTRSGANVLTF.

This rearrangement joins TRBV7-2 to TRBJ2-1; 7 positions agree with TRBD2. This CDR3 region has 16 residues. After removal of 1 base from V and 7 bases from J, the junction contained 10 bases not matched to a gene. Germline CDR1 SGHTA, CDR2 FQGNSA. This chain's CDR3 is CASSLVGAGAGNEQFF. The CDR3 DNA reads TGTGCCAGCAGCTTAGTTGGGGCGGGAGCCGGGAATGAGCAGTTCTTC.

This clonotype occurred a few times. V usage is TRBV5-4 and J usage is TRBJ2-3; TRBD2 aligns across 7 bases. Trimming took 5 bases from V and 3 from J; bases not matched to a gene: 15. This CDR3 region has 17 residues. Germline CDR1 is SGHNT and CDR2 is YYREEE (reference sequence). The CDR3 DNA reads TGTGCCAGCAGATTATCAACGTCAAGGACTAGAACAGATACGCAGTATTTT. Amino acid sequence: CASRLSTSRTRTDTQYF.

This clonotype came up many times. The V and J genes are TRBV7-2 and TRBJ2-7, with D tentatively TRBD1 or TRBD2 (5 bases each). V dropped 6 bases and J dropped 7 bases, with 22 bases sitting between them. Germline assignment: CDR1 SGHTA and CDR2 FQGNSA. This CDR3 has 15 amino acids. CDR3 sequence: CASRINGAGTEEQYF. For the CDR3, the DNA is TGTGCCAGCAGGATAAATGGGGCGGGTACGGAAGAGCAGTACTTC.

CDR3 coding DNA: TGTGCCAGCAGGCCTACAGAGTACTACGAGCAGTACTTC. Translating gives CASRPTEYYEQYF. The V gene is TRBV27, the J gene TRBJ2-7; D is unresolved. In germline, CDR1 is MNHEY, CDR2 SMNVEV (reference sequence). Trimming took 6 bases from V and 3 from J, leaving 12 bases between them. This CDR3 has 13 amino acids.

This clonotype appeared a few times. The J gene is TRBJ1-1, the V gene TRBV6-1; a weak D match, TRBD1 (5 bases). CDR3 length: 14 amino acids. Per the germline V gene, CDR1 is MNHNS and CDR2 is SASEGT. Trimming shortened V by 2 bases and J by 1 base, and 8 bases separated the two germline ends. CDR3 sequence reads: CASSERRGNTEAFF. The CDR3 DNA sequence: TGTGCCAGCAGTGAAAGGAGGGGGAACACTGAAGCTTTCTTT.

The rearrangement uses TRBV4-3 and TRBJ2-7, with a tentative D call TRBD1 (5 bases). Germline CDR1 reads LGHNA; CDR2 reads YSLEER. CDR3 length: 16 residues. Deletions cut 0 bases from V and 3 bases from J, with 15 bases between. The CDR3 DNA sequence: TGCGCCAGCAGCCAAGATCTGGGCAGGGCAAACTACGAGCAGTACTTC. Translation gives CASSQDLGRANYEQYF.

This clonotype was seen a handful of times. This chain connects TRBV7-6 to TRBJ2-3; D is perhaps TRBD1 or TRBD2 (5 bases each). The CDR3 sequence is 14 residues long. Germline assignment: CDR1 SGHVS and CDR2 FNYEAQ. V shed 5 bases and J shed 4 bases, with 13 bases lying between them. CDR3 loop: CASSPVVGPDTQYF. The CDR3, as DNA: TGTGCCAGCAGCCCCGTAGTGGGACCAGATACGCAGTATTTT.

This chain links TRBV10-3 with TRBJ2-5, with no clear D. This CDR3 has 14 amino acids. The V end lost 0 bases, the J end lost 2 bases, and 7 bases lay between the germline ends. The V gene's germline CDR1 is ENHRY and CDR2 SYGVKD. The DNA of the CDR3 is TGTGCCATCAGTGAGTCGTTCACTCAAGAGACCCAGTACTTC. This translates into CAISESFTQETQYF.

This clonotype occurred a few times. The rearrangement links TRBV11-3 to TRBJ2-3; 11 nucleotides agree with TRBD1. Per germline, CDR1 SGHNT and CDR2 YENEEA. CDR3 size: 16 residues. V lost 5 bases to trimming and J lost 4 bases; unmatched junction nucleotides: 8. The CDR3 DNA follows: TGTGCCAGCAGCAGTACTCCGGGACAGGGGGCAGATACGCAGTATTTT. Protein sequence: CASSSTPGQGADTQYF.

This clonotype was detected only a few times. The chain has TRBV6-1 and TRBJ2-3; unclear D gene. Trimming took 8 bases from V and 0 from J, leaving 12 bases between them. The CDR3 consists of 14 residues. Germline lookup yields CDR1 MNHNS and CDR2 SASEGT. The CDR3 DNA follows: TGTGCCAGCGGTTCAGCAACTAGCACAGATACGCAGTATTTT. As protein: CASGSATSTDTQYF.

The rearrangement joins TRBV28 to TRBJ1-1; TRBD1 is a possible D gene (6 bases). Germline V gene data show CDR1 as MDHEN and CDR2 as SYDVKM. This CDR3 contains 16 residues. Trimming left V 1 base short and J 1 base short, with 13 bases between. Here the CDR3 reads CASSLSTGYGNTEAFF. CDR3 nucleotides: TGTGCCAGCAGTTTATCGACAGGTTATGGGAACACTGAAGCTTTCTTT.

Many counts were recorded for this clonotype. The chain links TRBV7-8 to TRBJ1-2, with TRBD1 matching 9 bases. The CDR3 is made up of 15 amino acids. The trim removed 3 bases at V and 4 bases at J, leaving 6 bases unmatched. Germline values: CDR1 SGHVS, CDR2 FQNEAQ. The CDR3 region is CASSLDRGRTYGYTF. In DNA, the CDR3 is TGTGCCAGCAGCTTGGACAGGGGACGAACCTATGGCTACACCTTC.

The CDR3 sequence is CASSLAWTSLGRQETQYF. The CDR3 DNA reads TGTGCCAGCAGCTTAGCTTGGACTAGCTTGGGCCGACAAGAGACCCAGTACTTC. The J gene is TRBJ2-5, the V gene TRBV7-9, with 8 bases identical to TRBD2. Germline lookup yields CDR1 SEHNR and CDR2 FQNEAQ (reference sequence). The CDR3 spans 18 residues. Trimming cost V 0 bases and J 2 bases; bases outside gene matches: 11.

Only one count was recorded for this clonotype. V usage is TRBV12-5 and J usage is TRBJ2-2, with 12 bases aligning to TRBD1. The CDR3 loop spans 20 amino acids. J gave up 4 bases and V 11 bases, and 23 bases lay outside the gene matches. Germline V lookup: CDR1 LGHNT, CDR2 FRNRAP. The CDR3 nucleotides read TGTGCTCGACAAAACACCGACCGGGGACAGGGGGCGCGCAGCACCGGGGAGCTGTTTTTT. Protein: CARQNTDRGQGARSTGELFF.

This clonotype was seen at least ten times. The chain combines TRBV20-1 with TRBJ2-5; TRBD2 matches 11 bases. Germline V CDR1 and CDR2: DFQATT, SNEGSKA (reference sequence). CDR3 length: 16 amino acids. J was trimmed by 1 base and V by 2 bases; bases with no gene match: 6. CDR3: CSARLLAGESQETQYF. The DNA for the CDR3 is TGCAGTGCTAGATTACTAGCGGGGGAGAGCCAAGAGACCCAGTACTTC.

This chain links TRBV19 with TRBJ1-1, with TRBD1 as a possible D gene (5 bases). V shed 8 bases and J shed 2 bases, with 12 bases lying between them. The length of the CDR3 is 13 residues. Per germline, CDR1 LNHDA and CDR2 SQIVND (reference sequence). The CDR3 DNA is TGTGCCAGTTCCTGGGGGTTCAACACTGAAGCTTTCTTT. This codes for CASSWGFNTEAFF.

The chain combines TRBV4-3 with TRBJ2-3; tentative D call: TRBD2 (6 bases). Germline V CDR1 and CDR2: LGHNA, YSLEER. The CDR3 loop spans 15 amino acids. Trimming shortened V by 8 bases and J by 3 bases, and 18 bases separated the two germline ends. The CDR3 reads CASSLGTSRTDTQYF. The DNA for the CDR3 is TGCGCCAGCTCGCTCGGGACTTCCCGAACAGATACGCAGTATTTT.

Points on this clonotype: Possible read error: a much larger clone is one base away. The chain couples TRBV10-3 to TRBJ2-7; TRBD2 might be the D (5 bases). The V end lost 3 bases, the J end lost 4 bases, and 7 bases lay between the germline ends. This CDR3 region has 12 residues. The germline V gene encodes CDR1 ENHRY and CDR2 SYGVKD. The CDR3 DNA reads TGTGCCATCAGTGACTCGGGGTACGAGCAGTACTTC. Its translation: CAISDSGYEQYF.

V and J are TRBV20-1 and TRBJ1-2; 7 bases agree with TRBD1. There are 11 residues in the CDR3. From germline, CDR1 is DFQATT and CDR2 SNEGSKA (reference sequence). The junction had 4 bases not matched to a gene; V was cut back by 5 bases and J by 7 bases. The CDR3 protein is CSARQGGGYTF. CDR3 DNA sequence: TGCAGTGCTCGACAGGGTGGTGGCTACACCTTC.

The chain joins TRBV7-9 to TRBJ2-7; no definite D call. V lost 3 bases and J 7 bases, leaving 10 bases between the germline ends. Germline V gene data show CDR1 as SEHNR and CDR2 as FQNEAQ (reference sequence). This CDR3 contains 12 residues. CDR3 nucleotide sequence: TGTGCCAGCAGCTTGGGGAACGGGGAGCAGTACTTC. Protein: CASSLGNGEQYF.